This entry features one T cell receptor beta chain sequence. DNA loading was fixed at 350 to 450 ng for all bulk PBMC samples. Measured with immunoSEQ multiplex PCR; TCRdb has only the in-frame clones, and not every one. The table includes about 15,000 clones, approximately 90% detected once. The CDR3 sequence is 13 residues long. In germline, CDR1 is LGHNA, CDR2 YNFKEQ. V lost 0 bases to trimming and J lost 4 bases, with 7 bases between them. The data stem from a study of blood T cell dynamics during melanoma immunotherapy. Study background: Patients with metastatic melanoma got pembrolizumab or nivolumab-ipilimumab as first-line care.

Noted time point: week 3, after first cycle of checkpoint inhibitor. Sampling occurred pretreatment (T0) and at week 3 (W3), after cycle one of checkpoint blockade. Patients had no prior systemic cancer treatment, immunosuppressants or other active cancers. The receptor was derived from a human donor with melanoma. The rearrangement links TRBV4-2 to TRBJ2-7; no firm D call. This specimen consisted of blood, obtained from a patient treated with checkpoint blockade. In nucleotides, the CDR3 is TGTGCCAGCAGCCAAGATACCGTGTACGAGCAGTACTTC. This encodes CASSQDTVYEQYF.